What follows are 15 T cell receptor beta chains derived from one specimen sequenced in a study of T cell changes during pregnancy in multiple sclerosis. This table comes from immunoSEQ multiplex PCR, and its TCRdb copy is limited to in-frame clones, with some not included. The sample shows under 110,000 clones, about 90% of them seen only once. Sequenced here: peripheral blood, sampled before pregnancy. Every receptor here comes from a female donor with multiple sclerosis, enrolled in a pregnancy study.

The chain employs TRBV5-1 and TRBJ2-2; a possible D gene is TRBD1 (6 bases). The length of the CDR3 is 15 residues. Trimming cost V 6 bases and J 5 bases, with 17 bases left between them. CDR1 is SGHRS, CDR2 YFSETQ, per germline. DNA of the CDR3: TGCGCCAGCACGGGCTACAGGGCGGGTACCGGGGAGCTGTTTTTT. Residues: CASTGYRAGTGELFF.

The CDR3, as DNA: TGTGCCAGCCGCGCAAGCTCCTACAATGAGCAGTTCTTC. Translation: CASRASSYNEQFF. V gene TRBV28 combines with J gene TRBJ2-1; the D is unclear. The germline gives CDR1 MDHEN, CDR2 SYDVKM. The CDR3 length is 13 residues. With 8 bases removed from V and 0 bases from J, the gap between germline ends came to 8 bases. The variable domain in full, completed from reference TRBV28 and TRBJ2-1, reads DVKVTQSSRYLVKRTGEKVFLECVQDMDHENMFWYRQDPGLGLRLIYFSYDVKMKEKGDIPEGYSVSREKKERFSLILESASTNQTSMYLCASRASSYNEQFFGPGTRLTVL.

This chain connects TRBV13 to TRBJ1-6, with D tentatively TRBD1 (6 bases). The CDR3 contains 16 residues. Germline CDR1 PRHDT, CDR2 FYEKMQ (reference sequence). The germline V and J ends were trimmed by 3 bases and 7 bases, with 16 bases remaining between them. This CDR3 reads CASSLFDRSVNSPLHF. DNA for the CDR3: TGTGCCAGCAGCTTGTTCGACAGGAGCGTCAATTCACCCCTCCACTTT.

The chain has TRBV7-3 and TRBJ2-1; TRBD2 aligns across 10 bases. The ends lost 1 base at V and 6 bases at J; junction bases unmatched: 9. Per the germline V gene, CDR1 is SGHTA and CDR2 is FQGTGA. There are 17 residues in the CDR3. The CDR3 DNA reads TGTGCCAGCAGCTTAAGGGCTAGCGGGGGAGTGTTCAATGAGCAGTTCTTC. It translates to CASSLRASGGVFNEQFF.

The V gene is TRBV5-4, the J gene TRBJ2-3; D gene ambiguous. The CDR3 length is 15 residues. Germline assignment: CDR1 SGHNT and CDR2 YYREEE (reference sequence). Trimming stripped 4 bases from V and 0 bases from J, with 12 bases between. The CDR3 sequence is CASSRGGTSTDTQYF. The CDR3 region has the DNA TGTGCCAGCAGCCGCGGCGGAACTAGCACAGATACGCAGTATTTT.

For this clone: The sample has other DNA sequences that encode this CDR3 too. The chain links TRBV18 to TRBJ2-2; weak D call: TRBD1 (5 bases). Germline lookup yields CDR1 KGHSH and CDR2 LQKENI. There are 15 residues in the CDR3. V was cut by 3 bases and J by 3 bases, with 11 bases left in between. In DNA, the CDR3 is TGTGCCAGCTCACCCCTCAGGGTCGACACCGGGGAGCTGTTTTTT. As protein: CASSPLRVDTGELFF.

This CDR3 is CAWSGKGGYTF. DNA of the CDR3: TGTGCCTGGAGCGGGAAGGGAGGCTACACCTTC. J is TRBJ1-2 and V is TRBV30, with D unclear. V gave up 3 bases and J gave up 8 bases, with 10 bases separating them. The CDR3 totals 11 residues. Germline V CDR1 and CDR2: GTSNPN, SVGIG (reference sequence).

The chain joins TRBV7-9 to TRBJ2-5, with D perhaps TRBD2 (6 bases). The CDR3 totals 17 residues. The ends were cut back, 5 bases at V and 3 bases at J, with 22 bases in the middle. The V gene's germline CDR1 is SEHNR and CDR2 FQNEAQ (reference sequence). The CDR3 region has the DNA TGTGCCAGCAGCCCCATGGGTAGCGGAGAAACTAAAGAGACCCAGTACTTC. Translated: CASSPMGSGETKETQYF.

This chain links TRBV19 with TRBJ1-6, with unresolved D. CDR1 LNHDA and CDR2 SQIVND come from the germline V gene (reference sequence). V shed 5 bases and J shed 7 bases, with 9 bases lying between them. This CDR3 comprises 13 residues. This CDR3 reads CASSEVENSPLHF. As DNA, the CDR3 is TGTGCCAGTAGTGAAGTGGAGAATTCACCCCTCCACTTT.

This chain connects TRBV5-1 to TRBJ2-2; TRBD2 matches 12 bases. The V segment lost 0 bases and the J segment 4 bases; nucleotides outside the gene matches: 7. Per the germline V gene, CDR1 is SGHRS and CDR2 is YFSETQ. The CDR3 is 18 residues long. This CDR3 is CASSLGLAGGPGTGELFF. The CDR3 DNA reads TGCGCCAGCAGCTTGGGGCTAGCGGGAGGGCCCGGCACCGGGGAGCTGTTTTTT.

V and J are TRBV5-1 and TRBJ2-3, with TRBD2 matching 13 bases. Germline V gene data show CDR1 as SGHRS and CDR2 as YFSETQ. The CDR3 covers 15 residues. Trimming took 6 bases from V and 3 from J; bases not matched to a gene: 4. In nucleotides, the CDR3 is TGCGCCAGCAAGGGACTAGCGGGACTTACAGATACGCAGTATTTT. Protein sequence: CASKGLAGLTDTQYF.

V gene TRBV5-1 combines with J gene TRBJ2-1, with D possibly matching TRBD1 (6 bases). CDR1 is SGHRS and CDR2 is YFSETQ in the germline V gene. Trimming took off 8 bases at V and 12 bases at J, with 24 bases between the two ends. CDR3 size: 14 residues. In nucleotides, the CDR3 is TGCGCCAGACCCACACAGGGTATAGGATTCCGGCAGTTCTTC. Its protein is CARPTQGIGFRQFF.

V usage is TRBV29-1 and J usage is TRBJ1-1; TRBD1 aligns across 7 bases. Germline V gives CDR1 SQVTM, CDR2 ANQGSEA. The CDR3 is 10 residues long. Losses at the gene ends were 5 bases for V and 7 bases for J; bases not matched to a gene: 1. In DNA, the CDR3 is TGCAGCGTTAACAGGGGTGAAGCTTTCTTT. Translating it yields CSVNRGEAFF.

The chain combines TRBV28 with TRBJ1-5; perhaps TRBD1 as D (5 bases). The CDR3 is made up of 17 amino acids. Trimming pared 3 bases from V and 1 base from J, leaving 16 bases between. Germline-derived CDR1 and CDR2 are MDHEN and SYDVKM. The CDR3 DNA sequence: TGTGCCAGCAGTTTTTGGGGGGGGGATCGGAGCAATCAGCCCCAGCATTTT. Translating gives CASSFWGGDRSNQPQHF.

The chain uses TRBV18 and TRBJ2-7; D is possibly TRBD1 (6 bases). CDR1 and CDR2 (germline): KGHSH, LQKENI. Trimming removed 4 bases from V and 3 bases from J, with 19 bases in between. The CDR3 contains 16 residues. CDR3 bases: TGTGCCAGCTCACTAGATCGGACAGCTGGGGACTACGAGCAGTACTTC. Its translation: CASSLDRTAGDYEQYF.